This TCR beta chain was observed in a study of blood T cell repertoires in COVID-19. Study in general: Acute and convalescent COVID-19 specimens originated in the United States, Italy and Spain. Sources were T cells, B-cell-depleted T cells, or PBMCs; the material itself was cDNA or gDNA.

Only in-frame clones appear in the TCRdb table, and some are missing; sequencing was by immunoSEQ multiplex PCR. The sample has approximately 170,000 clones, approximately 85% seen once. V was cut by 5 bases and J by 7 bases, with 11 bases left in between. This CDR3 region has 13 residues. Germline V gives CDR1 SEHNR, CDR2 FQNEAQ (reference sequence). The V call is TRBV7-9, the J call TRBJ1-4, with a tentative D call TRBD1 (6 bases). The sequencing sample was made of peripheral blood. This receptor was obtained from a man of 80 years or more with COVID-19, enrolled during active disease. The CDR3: CASSRGAREKLFF. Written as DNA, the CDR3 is TGTGCCAGCAGCCGGGGGGCGCGTGAAAAACTGTTTTTT.